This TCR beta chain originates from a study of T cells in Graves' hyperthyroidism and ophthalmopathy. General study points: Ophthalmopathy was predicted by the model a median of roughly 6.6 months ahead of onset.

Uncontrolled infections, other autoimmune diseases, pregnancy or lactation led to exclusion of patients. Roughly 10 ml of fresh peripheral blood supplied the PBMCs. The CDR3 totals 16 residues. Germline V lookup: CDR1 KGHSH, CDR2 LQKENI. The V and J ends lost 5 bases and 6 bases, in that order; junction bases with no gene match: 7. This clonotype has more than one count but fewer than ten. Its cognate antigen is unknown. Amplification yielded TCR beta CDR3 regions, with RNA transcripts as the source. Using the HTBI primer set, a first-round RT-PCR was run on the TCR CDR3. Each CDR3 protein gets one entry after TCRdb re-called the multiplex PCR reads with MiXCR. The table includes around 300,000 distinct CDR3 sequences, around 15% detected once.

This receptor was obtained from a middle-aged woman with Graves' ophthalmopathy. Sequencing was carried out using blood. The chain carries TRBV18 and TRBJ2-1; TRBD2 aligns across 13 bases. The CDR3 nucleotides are TGTGCCAGCTCAACTAGCGGGAGGGATGGGCGCAATGAGCAGTTCTTC. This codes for CASSTSGRDGRNEQFF.